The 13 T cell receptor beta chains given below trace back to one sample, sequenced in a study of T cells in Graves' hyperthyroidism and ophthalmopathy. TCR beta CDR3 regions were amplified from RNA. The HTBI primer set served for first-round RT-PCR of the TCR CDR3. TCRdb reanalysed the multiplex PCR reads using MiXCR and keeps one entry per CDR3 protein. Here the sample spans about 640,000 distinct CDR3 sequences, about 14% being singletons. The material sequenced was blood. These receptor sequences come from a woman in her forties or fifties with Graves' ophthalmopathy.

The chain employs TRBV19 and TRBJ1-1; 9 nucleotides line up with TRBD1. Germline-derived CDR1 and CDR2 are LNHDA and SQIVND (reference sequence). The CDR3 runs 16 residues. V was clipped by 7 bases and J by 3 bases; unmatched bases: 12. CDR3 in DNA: TGTGCCAGTACCTCTGGGACAGGGAGGGTATACACTGAAGCTTTCTTT. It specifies CASTSGTGRVYTEAFF.

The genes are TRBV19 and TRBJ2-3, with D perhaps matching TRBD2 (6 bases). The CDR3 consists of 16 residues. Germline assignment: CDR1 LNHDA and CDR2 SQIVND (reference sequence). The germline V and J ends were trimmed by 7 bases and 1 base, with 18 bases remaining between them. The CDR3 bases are TGTGCCAGTAACCCCCGCCGCCAGCGGGGCACAGATACGCAGTATTTT. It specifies CASNPRRQRGTDTQYF.

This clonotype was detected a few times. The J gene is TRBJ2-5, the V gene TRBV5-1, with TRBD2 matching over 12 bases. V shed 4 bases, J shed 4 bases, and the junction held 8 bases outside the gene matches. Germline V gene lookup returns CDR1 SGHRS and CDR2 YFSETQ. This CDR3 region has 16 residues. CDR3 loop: CASSTRLAGAVETQYF. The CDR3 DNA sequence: TGCGCCAGCAGCACCCGACTAGCGGGAGCGGTAGAGACCCAGTACTTC.

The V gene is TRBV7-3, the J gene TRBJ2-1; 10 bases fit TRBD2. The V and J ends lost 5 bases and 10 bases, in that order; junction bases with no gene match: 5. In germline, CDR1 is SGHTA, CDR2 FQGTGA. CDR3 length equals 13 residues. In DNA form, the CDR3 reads TGTGCCAGCAGCGACAAGACTAGCGGGGAGCAGTTCTTC. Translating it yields CASSDKTSGEQFF.

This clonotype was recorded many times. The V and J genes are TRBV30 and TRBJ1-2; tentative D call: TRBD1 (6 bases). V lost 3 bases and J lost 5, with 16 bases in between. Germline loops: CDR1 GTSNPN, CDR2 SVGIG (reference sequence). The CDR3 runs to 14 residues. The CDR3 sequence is CAWRTQGGGYGYTF. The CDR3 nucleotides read TGTGCCTGGAGGACCCAGGGAGGGGGGTATGGCTACACCTTC. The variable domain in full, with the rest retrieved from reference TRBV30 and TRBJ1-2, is SQTIHQWPATLVQPVGSPLSLECTVEGTSNPNLYWYRQAAGRGLQLLFYSVGIGQISSEVPQNLSASRPQDRQFILSSKKLLLSDSGFYLCAWRTQGGGYGYTFGSGTRLTVV.

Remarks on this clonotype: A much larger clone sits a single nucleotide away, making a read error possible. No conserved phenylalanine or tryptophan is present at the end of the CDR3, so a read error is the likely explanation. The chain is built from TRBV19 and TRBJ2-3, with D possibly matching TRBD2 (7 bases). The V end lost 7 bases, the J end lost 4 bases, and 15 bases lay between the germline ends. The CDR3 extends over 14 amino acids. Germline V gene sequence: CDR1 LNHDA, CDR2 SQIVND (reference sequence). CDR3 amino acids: CASKGGLEADTQYL. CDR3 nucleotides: TGTGCCAGTAAGGGGGGGTTAGAGGCAGATACGCAGTATCTT.

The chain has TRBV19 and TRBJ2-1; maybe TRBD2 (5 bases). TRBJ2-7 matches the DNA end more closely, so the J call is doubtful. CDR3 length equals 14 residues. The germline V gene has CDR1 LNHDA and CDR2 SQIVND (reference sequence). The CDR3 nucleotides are TGTGCCAGTAAAGAGGCTAGCAGCTACAATGAGCAGTACTTC. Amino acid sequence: CASKEASSYNEQYF.

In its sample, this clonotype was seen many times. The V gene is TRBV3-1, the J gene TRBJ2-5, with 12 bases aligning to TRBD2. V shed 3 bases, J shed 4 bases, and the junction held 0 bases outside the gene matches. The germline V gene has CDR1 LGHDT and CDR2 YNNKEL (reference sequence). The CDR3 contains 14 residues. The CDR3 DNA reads TGTGCCAGCAGCCAGGGACTAGCGGGAGAGACCCAGTACTTC. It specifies CASSQGLAGETQYF.

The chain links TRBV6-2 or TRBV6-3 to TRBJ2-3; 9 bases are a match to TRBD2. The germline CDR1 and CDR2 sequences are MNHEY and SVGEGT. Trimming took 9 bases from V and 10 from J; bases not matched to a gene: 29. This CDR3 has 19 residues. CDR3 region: CASRVGLHLPTSGDGAQYF. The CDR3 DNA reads TGTGCCAGTAGAGTCGGTCTGCATCTTCCGACTAGCGGCGACGGGGCGCAGTATTTT.

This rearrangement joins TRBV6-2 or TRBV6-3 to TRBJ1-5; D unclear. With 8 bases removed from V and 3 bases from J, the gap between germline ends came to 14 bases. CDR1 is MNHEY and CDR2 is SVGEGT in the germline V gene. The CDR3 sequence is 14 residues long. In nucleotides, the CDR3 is TGTGCCAGCTGTTCAGGCGGAAACAATCAGCCCCAGCATTTT. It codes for CASCSGGNNQPQHF.

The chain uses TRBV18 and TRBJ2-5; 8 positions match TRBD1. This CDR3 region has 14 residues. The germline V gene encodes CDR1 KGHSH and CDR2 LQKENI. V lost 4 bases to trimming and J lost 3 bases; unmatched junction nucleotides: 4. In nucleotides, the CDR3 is TGTGCCAGCTCACTACAGACAGGGGAAGAGACCCAGTACTTC. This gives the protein CASSLQTGEETQYF.

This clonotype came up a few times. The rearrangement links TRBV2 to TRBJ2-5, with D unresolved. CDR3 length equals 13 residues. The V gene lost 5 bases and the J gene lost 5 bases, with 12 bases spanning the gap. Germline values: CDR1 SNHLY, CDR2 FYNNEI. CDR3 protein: CASSRAFRETQYF. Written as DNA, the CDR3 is TGTGCCAGCAGTCGCGCGTTTAGGGAGACCCAGTACTTC. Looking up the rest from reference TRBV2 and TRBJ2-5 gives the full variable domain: EPEVTQTPSHQVTQMGQEVILRCVPISNHLYFYWYRQILGQKVEFLVSFYNNEISEKSEIFDDQFSVERPDGSNFTLKIRSTKLEDSAMYFCASSRAFRETQYFGPGTRLLVL.

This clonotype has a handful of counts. CDR3 nucleotide sequence: TGTGCCAGCAGCCCACATCAATTCGGGGAGGGTACAGATACGCAGTATTTT. Encoded protein: CASSPHQFGEGTDTQYF. V is TRBV9 and J is TRBJ2-3, with 7 bases that match TRBD2. The germline V gene has CDR1 SGDLS and CDR2 YYNGEE. The trim removed 4 bases at V and 3 bases at J, leaving 14 bases unmatched. The CDR3 is made up of 17 amino acids.